The present entry profiles one TCR beta chain with its context. In this sample, this clone turned up once. What this receptor recognizes is not known. Per-base quality was not reported, and no clone a single base away is much larger than it. Library construction relied on the immunoSEQ multiplex PCR assay. DNA from the cultured and isolated CD4+ T cells underwent TCR beta CDR3 sequencing. The study's processing was this. Non-productive TCR sequences were removed and reads were trimmed to the CDR3 region, keeping CDR3s of at least 7 amino acids. Antigen-specific clonotypes were identified with the MANAFEST web app by comparing expansion in peptide wells against reference cultures. Positive clones required FDR<0.05 expansion versus reference and all other wells, odds ratio above 5, and frequency above 0.1% in two replicate wells. Clonotypes significantly expanded in SARS-CoV-2 spike wells and in at least one common cold coronavirus spike condition were defined as cross-reactive. Levenshtein distance calculated with the stringdist R package was used to assess CDR3 similarity, and unrooted trees were constructed with ape in R 3.6.1. TCRdb limited this immuneACCESS table to in-frame rearrangements with V and J called. A share of clones is missing; checked studies link under half to unresolved V genes, and the rest is unexplained. That table is the source of V, J and clone size, and D and trimming were worked out from the DNA. In all, the sample holds roughly 68,000 clones, and around 70% of those were seen once. The ten largest clones add up to about 1.6% of the sample.

The sample is drawn from a study of vaccination effects on CD4 cells after COVID-19 (dated 2022 in TCRdb). Regarding the research as a whole: Post-vaccine samples across the study were collected a median of 72 days after the second dose, with a range of 14 to 241. In the study, cultures from other donors were sequenced using the Oncomine TCR Beta short-read assay on an Illumina iSeq 100. The study compared SARS-CoV-2 spike-specific CD4+ TCR repertoires before and after mRNA vaccination in COVID-19 convalescent patients and infection-naive vaccine recipients. A total of over nine COVID-19 convalescent patients and a handful of SARS-CoV-2-naive healthy vaccine recipients were included in the full study.

Taken from the germline V gene, the CDR1 and CDR2 loops are MRHNA and SNTAGT. The CDR3 has 14 amino acids, counting the end cysteine and phenylalanine. The sequence is cut down to CDR3 DNA, 42 bases in frame from base 1. V was cut back by 4 bases and J by 0 bases, leaving a gap of 8 bases between them. Broader findings and caveats from the paper: Only a small number of convalescent patients were included, and no early post-infection timepoints were available, which limited the study. Marked clonal contraction was observed in both infection-induced and vaccine-induced clones at late post-vaccination timepoints, consistent with waning T cell responses. Among healthy vaccine recipients, nearly all vaccine-induced clones were SARS-CoV-2 mono-reactive, and just 1 of 255 was cross-reactive with common cold coronaviruses.

The ViraFEST assay stimulated PBMC with viral peptide pools and then used TCR sequencing to identify antigen-specific CD4+ T cell clonotypes by expansion. After approximately eleven days of culture, CD4+ T cells were isolated with the EasySep CD4+ T cell isolation kit. Each participant received two doses of an mRNA SARS-CoV-2 vaccine, either BNT162b2 or mRNA-1273. The absence of prior SARS-CoV-2 infection in healthy vaccine recipients was confirmed by negative nucleocapsid antibodies before and after vaccination. Approximately 2 million PBMC per well were cultured in IMDM with around 5% human AB serum, 8 to 10 IU/ml IL-2 and gentamicin, plus 10 ug/ml peptides. Half of the culture medium was replaced with fresh IL-2-containing medium on days 3 and 7. Unless otherwise noted, each peptide stimulation condition was cultured in triplicate wells. Using Ficoll-Paque Plus gradient centrifugation, PBMC were separated from whole blood and then either used fresh or cryopreserved at -140C. The overlapping peptide pools covered the spike proteins of SARS-CoV-2 and of the common cold coronaviruses HCoV-NL63, HCoV-OC43 and HCoV-229E. The QIAamp micro DNA kit was used to extract genomic DNA from the cultured CD4+ T cells.

Here the chain combines TRBV6-4 and TRBJ2-3; the D gene cannot be named for sure. This receptor was identified in a human donor who received a COVID-19 vaccine. The material sequenced was CD4+ T cells from PBMCs cultured with HCoV-229E spike peptides, taken after COVID-19 vaccination. The cell subset or site label on this specimen signifies: HCoV-229E spike overlapping peptide pool stimulation. The CDR3 amino acid sequence is: CASSGGMSTDTQYF. The nucleotide sequence reads TGTGCCAGCAGTGGAGGAATGAGCACAGATACGCAGTATTTT.